The clone carrying this T cell receptor beta chain was observed a single time. The antigen is undetermined. This entry is derived from a study of T cell responses to AZD1222 COVID-19 vaccine. Trimming at V came to 4 bases and at J to 5 bases, leaving 6 bases not matched to a gene. Germline assignment: CDR1 SQVTM and CDR2 ANQGSEA. CDR3 size: 15 residues. Sequenced by immunoSEQ multiplex PCR; TCRdb stores in-frame clones only, minus some. The data hold about 120,000 clones, with around 87% observed a single time. Study conclusions and caveats: Once two AZD1222 doses were given, Spike-specific TCR breadth and depth went up. The donor cohort was predominantly white British with a female majority, and clonal diversity may have been underestimated. Repertoire collection took place solely once the T cell response had peaked. Only 5 to 7 individuals given AZD1222 were seropositive at baseline.

Sequenced material: peripheral blood, taken on day 0 of AZD1222 vaccination. V is TRBV29-1 and J is TRBJ2-5; TRBD2 matches 14 bases. This receptor was obtained from an adult in good health. The CDR3 DNA reads as TGCAGCGTTGCTGGGACTAGCGGGAGTAGCGAGACCCAGTACTTC. Protein sequence: CSVAGTSGSSETQYF. The full variable domain, completed using reference TRBV29-1 and TRBJ2-5, is SAVISQKPSRDICQRGTSLTIQCQVDSQVTMMFWYRQQPGQSLTLIATANQGSEATYESGFVIDKFPISRPNLTFSTLTVSNMSPEDSSIYLCSVAGTSGSSETQYFGPGTRLLVL.